This T cell receptor (beta chain) was sequenced during a study of T cell responses to AZD1222 COVID-19 vaccine (dated by TCRdb to 2020 to 2022). With regard to the full study: TCR sequencing was performed for 230 to 250 trial participants, of whom about 200 were given two doses of AZD1222 and around 25 were given two doses of MenACWY control vaccine. Enrollment into the trials was organized by age into subgroups of 18-55, 56-69 and 70-plus years, and those subgroups contained about 160, 30 and 59 TCR-sequenced participants, respectively.

A note on this clone: Its antigen remains undetermined. One base away there is no much larger clone; base qualities are not given.

In the germline V gene (reference sequence), CDR1 corresponds to SEHNR and CDR2 to FQNEAQ. For this chain, trimming is 5 bases at the V end and 6 bases at the J end, and the number of junction bases without a gene match is 16. The cysteine opens and the phenylalanine closes a CDR3 of 16 amino acids. Of the read, only the CDR3 DNA is kept; its 48 bases are in frame from base 1. Overall study results and their limits: Because no samples from the day 14 peak response were available, repertoires could be characterized only after the peak T cell response. Epitopes outside the regions mutated in the B.1.351 and B.1.1.7 variants were reportedly recognized by nearly half of the unique spike-specific TCRs. Most participants were white British and females outnumbered males, and the authors suggested that clonal diversity may have been underestimated. The vaccine-associated CD4 TCRs covered the entire spike protein, and the dominant responses fell in regions 160-218 and 743-854. The 56-69-year group was small, and its depth increase did not reach significance, likely because of low power. After two AZD1222 doses, both the breadth and the depth of spike-specific TCRs were significantly higher than at day 0 and than in MenACWY recipients. Conclusions about previously exposed vaccinees are limited, since just five or six AZD1222 recipients were seropositive for SARS-CoV-2 at baseline.

The CDR3 regions of human TCRbeta chains were analyzed by immunosequencing. As for how the authors treated the data: TCRs in the repertoires were compared against a reference library of SARS-CoV-2-specific TCRs that had been generated with the MIRA antigen-specificity platform. Breadth was defined as the fraction of unique TCRs that were SARS-CoV-2-associated, and depth was defined as the fraction of total T cells that were SARS-CoV-2-associated. Using the MIRA data, every spike-specific TCR was mapped to the spike region that the TCR reacted to and assigned to either a CD4 or a CD8 class. Log10-transformed breadth and depth values were compared by one-way ANOVA with Sidak's multiple comparisons tests. TCRdb re-hosts the immuneACCESS table, in-frame sequences only. Its copies lack some clones; in the studies checked, an unresolved V gene accounts for under half of them, and the cause for the rest is not known. V, J and clone size are those of that table, while D and trimming were read from the DNA. Within this sample are approximately 45,000 clones, with about 91% of them counted one time only. Approximately 25% of the sample rests with the top ten.

The sample's time point label is to be understood as: about 28 days (+/-7) after the second vaccine dose. AZD1222 recipients with second doses at about 4 weeks or about 12 weeks were pooled, because spike-specific TCR depth and breadth did not differ between schedules. Vaccinee samples were obtained from the UK trials COV001 and COV002, which included a single-blind randomized controlled phase 2/3 trial of AZD1222 (ChAdOx1 nCoV-19) in healthy adults. Trial participant PBMC samples were collected at day 0 and day 28 after the second dose for TCRbeta chain sequencing. Sequencing was performed on peripheral blood, taken 28 days after the second AZD1222 dose. This sequence originates from an adult who received the AZD1222 COVID-19 vaccine. The chain is made from TRBV7-9 and TRBJ2-7; a stretch of 7 junction bases matches TRBD1. Read as DNA, the sequence is TGTGCCAGCAGCCACCGACAGGGAGTAGGAGGAAGCGAGCAGTACTTC. Its translation reads: CASSHRQGVGGSEQYF.